This T cell receptor (beta chain) comes out of a study of T cell responses to AZD1222 COVID-19 vaccine. Trimming stripped 3 bases from V and 0 bases from J, with 6 bases between. Per germline, CDR1 ENHRY and CDR2 SYGVKD. The CDR3 length is 14 residues. This clone was seen once. Its antigen is not identified. Different DNA sequences within this sample yield the same CDR3. Using immunoSEQ multiplex PCR, the repertoire was profiled, and TCRdb retains in-frame clones only, with some absent. Here the sample spans 160,000 or so clones, 90% being singletons. The study's findings and limits: Vaccination with two AZD1222 doses was followed by a rise in Spike-specific TCR breadth and depth.

The sequencing used peripheral blood, collected on day 0 of AZD1222 vaccination. The TCR sequence derives from an adult in good health. The J gene is TRBJ2-1, the V gene TRBV10-3; D gene ambiguous. The CDR3 DNA reads as TGTGCCATCAGTGACAGAAGCTCCTACAATGAGCAGTTCTTC. This codes for CAISDRSSYNEQFF.